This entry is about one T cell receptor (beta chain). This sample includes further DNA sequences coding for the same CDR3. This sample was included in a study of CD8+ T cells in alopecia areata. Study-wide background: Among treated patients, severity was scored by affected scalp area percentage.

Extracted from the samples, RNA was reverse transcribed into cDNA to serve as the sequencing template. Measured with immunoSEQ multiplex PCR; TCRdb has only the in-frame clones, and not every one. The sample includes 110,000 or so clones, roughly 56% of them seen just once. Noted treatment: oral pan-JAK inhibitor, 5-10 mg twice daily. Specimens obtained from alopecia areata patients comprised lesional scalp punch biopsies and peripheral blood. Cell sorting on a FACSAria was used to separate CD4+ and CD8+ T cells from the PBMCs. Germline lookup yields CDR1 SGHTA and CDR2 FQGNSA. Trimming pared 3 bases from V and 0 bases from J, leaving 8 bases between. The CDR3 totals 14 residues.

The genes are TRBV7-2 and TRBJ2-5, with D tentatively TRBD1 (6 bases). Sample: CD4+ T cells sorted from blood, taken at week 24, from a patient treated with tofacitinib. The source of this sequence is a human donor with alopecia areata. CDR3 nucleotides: TGTGCCAGCAGCTTGGACAGAAACCAAGAGACCCAGTACTTC. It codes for CASSLDRNQETQYF.